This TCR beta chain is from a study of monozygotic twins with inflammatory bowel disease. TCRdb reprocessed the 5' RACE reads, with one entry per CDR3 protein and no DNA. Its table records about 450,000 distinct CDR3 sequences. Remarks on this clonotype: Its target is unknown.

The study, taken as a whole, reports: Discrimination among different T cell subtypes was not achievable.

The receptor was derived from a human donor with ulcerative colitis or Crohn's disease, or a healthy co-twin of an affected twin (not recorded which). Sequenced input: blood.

CDR3 amino acids: CASSGEWGETQYF. This rearrangement joins TRBV2 to TRBJ2-5. Per germline, CDR1 SNHLY and CDR2 FYNNEI. The CDR3 is 13 residues long.